The clone carrying this T cell receptor (beta chain) was seen a few times. This entry is derived from a study of T-cell reconstitution after alpha-beta-depleted transplantation in children. Library preparation (for TCRbeta) was performed with unique molecular identifiers. TCRdb independently ran MiXCR on the PCR reads; one entry per CDR3 protein. The sample has about 540,000 distinct CDR3 sequences, roughly 18% seen once. Germline CDR1 is SGHKS and CDR2 is YYEKEE (reference sequence). This CDR3 region has 14 residues. The V and J ends lost 0 bases and 4 bases, in that order; junction bases with no gene match: 3.

The sample consisted of PBMCs from the stem cell graft donor, taken from the stem cell graft. The sequence was obtained from a human donor who donated a stem cell graft to a child with acute lymphoblastic leukemia. The chain links TRBV5-5 to TRBJ2-5; 7 bases align to TRBD2. CDR3: CASSLVGRIETQYF. CDR3 coding DNA: TGTGCCAGCAGCTTGGTCGGGAGGATAGAGACCCAGTACTTC.